The T cell receptor beta chain described here comes from a study of tumor and adjacent non-tumor tissue in lung cancer listed by TCRdb under 2018. Describing the broader study: The cohort included approximately 13 adenocarcinoma, 2 squamous cell carcinoma and 1 small cell lung cancer patients. Among the roughly 15 patients, ages ranged from roughly 31 to 85 years, some ten were men and 5 were women, and disease was TNM stage I to III. Sequencing generated a total of more than 95 million productive TCRbeta reads, averaging roughly 4.2 million reads per sample. Bulk TCRbeta repertoires were compared between lung tumor tissue and matched distant non-tumor lung tissue obtained from more than 12 lung cancer patients. Fewer than 35 paired specimens, one tumor and one normal lung sample per patient, were profiled by TCRbeta CDR3 sequencing.

This clonotype has at least ten counts. Which antigen it targets is not known. No qualities accompany the bases; no much larger clone lies one base away. From the cysteine up to the phenylalanine, the CDR3 has a length of 12 residues. CDR3 DNA is the only sequence kept; it has 36 bases, read in frame from the first base. V is trimmed back by 6 bases and J by 1 base, and the junction contains 3 bases that no gene match accounts for. Taken from the germline V gene, the CDR1 and CDR2 loops are SQVTM and ANQGSEA. Bulk unsorted tissue served as the source for RNA extraction, and RNA quality was assessed using a NanoDrop ND-1000 and an Agilent 2100. All donors had newly diagnosed lung cancer, had not received prior chemotherapy, and were admitted for thoracic surgery in China between August and November 2014. Anyone who had undergone radiotherapy or chemotherapy before, or who had another cancer at the same time, was left out of the study. Pieces of surgical tissue measuring about 1-2.1 cm3 were kept in RNAlater solution and held at -80 degrees C until needed.

What the study reported, not specific to this receptor: Significantly higher TCR diversity (inverse Simpson) was observed in tumor tissue than in normal lung tissue (around 450 vs 150, P = 0.0075, Mann-Whitney U test). Neither the sequencing platform nor unique molecular identifiers are named or mentioned anywhere in the methods. A significantly larger cumulative share of the repertoire was made up by the top 100 clones in normal lung than in tumor tissue. Peripheral blood was not sequenced, so blood TCRbeta repertoires in these lung cancer patients were not examined. With only around 15 patients in the cohort, the authors noted that larger samples and more detailed clinical data are needed. Significantly higher TCR diversity was found in younger patients, and higher tumor TCR diversity was associated with shorter overall and disease-free survival.

Libraries were made using multiplex PCR. Reads for this sample came from an Illumina HiSeq 2500. Following protocols modified from ARM-PCR, the researchers constructed TCRbeta libraries through three rounds of nested PCR with primers (Table S4). Before sequencing, PCR products of 200-500 bp were excised from the gel and purified with the QIAquick gel extraction kit. The source study handled its data this way. Trimmomatic was used to clean the reads, FLASH was used to merge the reads into complete CDR3 sequences, and MiTCR was used to assign the reads to V(D)J germline segments. VDJtools was used to compute clonal diversity as the inverse Simpson's index. In-frame sequences without a premature stop codon were defined as productive reads. TCRdb's own reprocessing of the public reads used fastp at Q25 and MiXCR and kept productive beta chains. Each CDR3 protein gets just one entry, which takes the most common genes and DNA from the rows behind it. TCRdb, not the authors, supplied the V and J calls. The sample has under 150,000 distinct CDR3 sequences on record, 55% to 75% of them singletons. The top ten clones comprise around 13% of the sample.

The receptor was isolated from a man aged 25 to 40 with non-small cell lung cancer. The rearranged chain carries TRBV29-1 and TRBJ2-7, with TRBD2 identical over 7 junction bases. Sequenced input: lung tumor tissue. This receptor has the CDR3 CSVREGSYEQYF. The sequenced DNA: TGCAGCGTCAGGGAGGGTTCCTACGAGCAGTACTTC.